A single sample gave rise to the 3 T cell receptor beta chains below, sequenced in a study of beta chain features in type 1 diabetes (dated by TCRdb to the late 2010s). The library came from the immunoSEQ multiplex PCR assay. The High Capacity cDNA Reverse Transcription Kit was used to reverse transcribe all of the isolated RNA, meaning that expressed TCRB transcripts were what got sequenced. The table was pulled from immuneACCESS by TCRdb, which kept in-frame rearrangements only. Such tables lose some clones; where checked, under half of the loss comes from unresolved V genes, and the rest has no known cause. The sample has 250,000 to 300,000 clones on record, 7% to 9% of them singletons. The top ten clones comprise approximately 0.99% of the sample. The sequenced material came from central memory CD4+ T cells from blood. The receptors originated from a woman under 30 in good health.

This rearrangement joins TRBV7-9 to TRBJ2-7; TRBD2 matches 9 bases. The V gene end was trimmed by 5 bases and the J gene end by 2 bases; junction bases not matched to a gene: 13. Germline CDR1 is SEHNR and CDR2 is FQNEAQ (reference sequence). This CDR3 is built from 17 residues. Here the CDR3 DNA reads TGTGCCAGCAGCCCACGGGGTAGCGGGGGAATCACCTACGAGCAGTACTTC. This encodes CASSPRGSGGITYEQYF.

This clone occurred many times. The chain joins TRBV5-4 to TRBJ1-2, with D unclear. The CDR3 contains 13 residues. CDR1 and CDR2 (germline): SGHNT, YYREEE (reference sequence). V was trimmed by 4 bases and J by 6 bases, leaving 13 bases between them. The CDR3 region is CASSQQQTDGYTF. The CDR3 DNA reads TGTGCCAGCAGCCAACAACAGACGGATGGCTACACCTTC.

This clone has only a few counts. J is TRBJ2-3 and V is TRBV5-1; TRBD2 matches at 9 bases. Germline V CDR1 and CDR2: SGHRS, YFSETQ. The CDR3 length is 14 residues. The V segment lost 7 bases and the J segment 4 bases; nucleotides outside the gene matches: 7. The CDR3 region is CASQSRGGPDTQYF. The CDR3 nucleotides read TGCGCCAGCCAATCGCGGGGGGGCCCAGATACGCAGTATTTT.